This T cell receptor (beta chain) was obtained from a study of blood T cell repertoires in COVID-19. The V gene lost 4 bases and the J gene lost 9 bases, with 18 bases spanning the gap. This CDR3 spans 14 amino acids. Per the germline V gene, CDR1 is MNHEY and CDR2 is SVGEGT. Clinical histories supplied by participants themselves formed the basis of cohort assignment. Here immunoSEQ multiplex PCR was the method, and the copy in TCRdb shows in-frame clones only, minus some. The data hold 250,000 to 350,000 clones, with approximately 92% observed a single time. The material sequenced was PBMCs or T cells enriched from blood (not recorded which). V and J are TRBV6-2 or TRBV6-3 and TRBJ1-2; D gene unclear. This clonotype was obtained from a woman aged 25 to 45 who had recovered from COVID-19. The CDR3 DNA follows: TGTGCCAGCAGTTCGGTAGACTTTATTGGCCGCTACACCTTC. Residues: CASSSVDFIGRYTF.